This T cell receptor (beta chain) was identified in a study of blood T cell repertoires in COVID-19. Looking at the study overall: Samples came from the United States, Italy and Spain, spanning acute and convalescent COVID-19. Sample material is recorded as cDNA or gDNA derived from T cells, B-cell-depleted T cells, or PBMCs.

Original processing notes: Quantification of nucleated cells was approximated via reference gene primer amplification. Produced via immunoSEQ multiplex PCR; TCRdb's table is partial and in-frame only. V, J and clone size are those of that table, while D and trimming were read from the DNA. In the table there are approximately 190,000 clones, roughly 84% of which are singletons. V dropped 0 bases and J dropped 3 bases, with 8 bases sitting between them. CDR1 is MGHRA, CDR2 YSYEKL, per germline. CDR3 length equals 15 residues. Sequenced sample: peripheral blood. The rearrangement uses TRBV4-1 and TRBJ2-2; possible D gene TRBD1, 5 bases. The receptor was derived from a human donor in a cohort sampled during active COVID-19. The CDR3 sequence is CASSQDSGYTGELFF. Here the CDR3 DNA reads TGCGCCAGCAGCCAAGACTCAGGGTACACCGGGGAGCTGTTTTTT.